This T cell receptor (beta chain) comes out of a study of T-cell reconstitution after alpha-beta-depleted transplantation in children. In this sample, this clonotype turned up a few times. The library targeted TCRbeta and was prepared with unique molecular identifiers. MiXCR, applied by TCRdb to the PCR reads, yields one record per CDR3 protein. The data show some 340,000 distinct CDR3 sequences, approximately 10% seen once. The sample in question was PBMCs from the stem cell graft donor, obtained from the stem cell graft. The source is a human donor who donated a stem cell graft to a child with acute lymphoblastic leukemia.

CDR3 bases: TGTGCCAGCAGCCTCTCGGTCCGTGACGAGCAGTACTTC. Translated: CASSLSVRDEQYF. The rearrangement links TRBV7-3 to TRBJ2-7, with no clear D. The length of the CDR3 is 13 residues. Trimming pared 5 bases from V and 5 bases from J, leaving 13 bases between. Germline CDR1 SGHTA, CDR2 FQGTGA.